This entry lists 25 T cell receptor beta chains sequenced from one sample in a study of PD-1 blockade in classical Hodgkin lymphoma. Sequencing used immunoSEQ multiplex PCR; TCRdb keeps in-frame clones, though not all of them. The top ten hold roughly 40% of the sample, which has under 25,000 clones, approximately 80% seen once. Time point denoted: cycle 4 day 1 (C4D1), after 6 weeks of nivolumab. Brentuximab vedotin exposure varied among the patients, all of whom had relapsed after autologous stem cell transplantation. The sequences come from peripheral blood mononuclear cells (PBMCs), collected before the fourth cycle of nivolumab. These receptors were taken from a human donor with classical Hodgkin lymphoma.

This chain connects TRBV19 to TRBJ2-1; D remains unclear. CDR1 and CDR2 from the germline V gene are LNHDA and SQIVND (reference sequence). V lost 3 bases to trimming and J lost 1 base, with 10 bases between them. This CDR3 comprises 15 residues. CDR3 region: CASSIWRSSYNEQFF. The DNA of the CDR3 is TGTGCCAGTAGTATTTGGCGTTCTTCCTACAATGAGCAGTTCTTC.

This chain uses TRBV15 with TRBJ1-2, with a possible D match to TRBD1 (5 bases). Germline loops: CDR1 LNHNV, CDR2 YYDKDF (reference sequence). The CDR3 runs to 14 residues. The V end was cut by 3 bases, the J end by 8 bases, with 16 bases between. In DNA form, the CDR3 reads TGTGCCACCAGCAGTTCGAGGGGCCTATCCGGCTACACCTTC. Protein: CATSSSRGLSGYTF.

In DNA form, the CDR3 reads TGTGCCAGCAGCCTAGGGACAGACTATAATTCACCCCTCCACTTT. This sequence encodes CASSLGTDYNSPLHF. The chain uses TRBV5-4 and TRBJ1-6, with 7 bases aligning to TRBD1. CDR1 SGHNT and CDR2 YYREEE come from the germline V gene (reference sequence). The CDR3 length is 15 residues. V gave up 4 bases and J gave up 3 bases; unmatched junction bases: 4.

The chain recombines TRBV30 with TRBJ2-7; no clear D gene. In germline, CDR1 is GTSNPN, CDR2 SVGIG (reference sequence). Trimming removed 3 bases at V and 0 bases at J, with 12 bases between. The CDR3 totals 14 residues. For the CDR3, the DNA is TGTGCCTGGAGGCGGTCCTCCAGCTCCTACGAGCAGTACTTC. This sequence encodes CAWRRSSSSYEQYF.

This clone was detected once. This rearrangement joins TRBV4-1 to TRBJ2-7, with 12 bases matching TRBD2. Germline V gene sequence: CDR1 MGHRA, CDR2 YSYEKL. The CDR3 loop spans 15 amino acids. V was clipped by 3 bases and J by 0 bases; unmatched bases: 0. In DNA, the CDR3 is TGCGCCAGCAGCCAGGGACTAGCGGGCTCCTACGAGCAGTACTTC. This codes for CASSQGLAGSYEQYF.

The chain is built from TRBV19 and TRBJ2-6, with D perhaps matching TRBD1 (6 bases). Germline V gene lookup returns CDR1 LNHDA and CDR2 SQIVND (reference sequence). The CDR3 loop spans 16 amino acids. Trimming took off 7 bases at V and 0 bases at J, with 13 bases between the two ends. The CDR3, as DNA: TGTGCCAGTAACAGGGCCTTAACCTCTGGGGCCAACGTCCTGACTTTC. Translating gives CASNRALTSGANVLTF.

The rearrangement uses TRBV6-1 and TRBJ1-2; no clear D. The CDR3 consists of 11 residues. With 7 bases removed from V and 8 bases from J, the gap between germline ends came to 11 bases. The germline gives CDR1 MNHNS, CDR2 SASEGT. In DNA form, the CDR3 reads TGTGCCAGCACCAGGACGGGGGGCTACACCTTC. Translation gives CASTRTGGYTF.

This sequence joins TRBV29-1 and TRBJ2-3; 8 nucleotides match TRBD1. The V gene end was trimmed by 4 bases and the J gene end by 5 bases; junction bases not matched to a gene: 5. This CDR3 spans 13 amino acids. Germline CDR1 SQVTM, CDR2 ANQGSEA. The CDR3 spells CSVGQGQRDTQYF. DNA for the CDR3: TGCAGCGTTGGACAGGGGCAGAGAGATACGCAGTATTTT.

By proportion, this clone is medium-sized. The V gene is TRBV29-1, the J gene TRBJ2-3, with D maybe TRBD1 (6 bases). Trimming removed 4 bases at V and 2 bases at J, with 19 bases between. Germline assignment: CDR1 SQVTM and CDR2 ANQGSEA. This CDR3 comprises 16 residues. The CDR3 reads CSVVSSRGSFTDTQYF. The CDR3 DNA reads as TGCAGCGTTGTATCATCCAGGGGCAGCTTCACAGATACGCAGTATTTT.

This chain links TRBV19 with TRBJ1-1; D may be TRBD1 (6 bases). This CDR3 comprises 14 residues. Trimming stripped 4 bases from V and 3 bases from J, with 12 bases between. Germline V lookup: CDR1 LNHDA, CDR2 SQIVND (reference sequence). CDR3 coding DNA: TGTGCCAGTAGTACCCAACAGGGTCACACTGAAGCTTTCTTT. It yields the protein CASSTQQGHTEAFF.

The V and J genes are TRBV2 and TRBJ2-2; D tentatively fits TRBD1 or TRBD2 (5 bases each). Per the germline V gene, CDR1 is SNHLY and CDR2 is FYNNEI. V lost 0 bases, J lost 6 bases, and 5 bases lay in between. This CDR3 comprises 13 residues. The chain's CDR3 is CASSEAGAGELFF. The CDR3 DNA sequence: TGTGCCAGCAGTGAAGCGGGGGCCGGGGAGCTGTTTTTT.

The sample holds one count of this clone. For the CDR3, the DNA is TGCGCCAGCACTCTATCTGGGGGGGGAGACTACGAGCAGTACTTC. This sequence encodes CASTLSGGGDYEQYF. The genes are TRBV10-2 and TRBJ2-7, with TRBD2 matching 7 bases. The V gene's germline CDR1 is WSHSY and CDR2 SAAADI. Germline trimming cut 7 bases from V and 3 bases from J; bases unmatched to any gene: 12. CDR3 length equals 15 residues.

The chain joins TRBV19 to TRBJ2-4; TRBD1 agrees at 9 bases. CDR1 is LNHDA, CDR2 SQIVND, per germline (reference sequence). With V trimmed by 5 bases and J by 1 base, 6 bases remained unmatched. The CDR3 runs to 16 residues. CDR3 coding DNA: TGTGCCAGTAGTTCTCAGGGGACAGGGGCCAAAAACATTCAGTACTTC. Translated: CASSSQGTGAKNIQYF.

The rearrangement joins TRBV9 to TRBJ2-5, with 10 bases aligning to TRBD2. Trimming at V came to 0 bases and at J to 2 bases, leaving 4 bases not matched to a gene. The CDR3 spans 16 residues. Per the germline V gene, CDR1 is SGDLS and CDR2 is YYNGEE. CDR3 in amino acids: CASSVGTSGIQETQYF. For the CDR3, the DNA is TGTGCCAGCAGCGTAGGGACTAGCGGTATTCAAGAGACCCAGTACTTC. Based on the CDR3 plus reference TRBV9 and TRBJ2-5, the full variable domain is DSGVTQTPKHLITATGQRVTLRCSPRSGDLSVYWYQQSLDQGLQFLIQYYNGEERAKGNILERFSAQQFPDLHSELNLSSLELGDSALYFCASSVGTSGIQETQYFGPGTRLLVL.

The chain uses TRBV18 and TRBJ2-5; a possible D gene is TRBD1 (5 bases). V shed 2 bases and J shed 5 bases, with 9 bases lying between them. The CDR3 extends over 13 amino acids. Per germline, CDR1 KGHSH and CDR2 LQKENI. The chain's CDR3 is CASSPRAGETQYF. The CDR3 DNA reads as TGTGCCAGCTCACCAAGGGCAGGGGAGACCCAGTACTTC.

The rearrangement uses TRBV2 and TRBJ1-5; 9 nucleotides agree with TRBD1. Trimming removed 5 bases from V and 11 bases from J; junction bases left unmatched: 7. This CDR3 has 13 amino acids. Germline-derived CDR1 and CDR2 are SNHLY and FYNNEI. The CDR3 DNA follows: TGTGCCAGCAGTATCCGGGACAGGGTGACCCAGCATTTT. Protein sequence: CASSIRDRVTQHF. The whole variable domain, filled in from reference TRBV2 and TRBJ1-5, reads EPEVTQTPSHQVTQMGQEVILRCVPISNHLYFYWYRQILGQKVEFLVSFYNNEISEKSEIFDDQFSVERPDGSNFTLKIRSTKLEDSAMYFCASSIRDRVTQHFGDGTRLSIL.

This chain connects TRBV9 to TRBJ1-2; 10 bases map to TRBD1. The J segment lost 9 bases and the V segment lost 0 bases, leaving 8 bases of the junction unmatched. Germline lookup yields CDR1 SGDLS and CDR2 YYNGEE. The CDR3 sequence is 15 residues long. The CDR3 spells CASSVGGGQGLSYTF. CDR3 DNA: TGTGCCAGCAGCGTAGGCGGGGGACAGGGGTTAAGCTACACCTTC.

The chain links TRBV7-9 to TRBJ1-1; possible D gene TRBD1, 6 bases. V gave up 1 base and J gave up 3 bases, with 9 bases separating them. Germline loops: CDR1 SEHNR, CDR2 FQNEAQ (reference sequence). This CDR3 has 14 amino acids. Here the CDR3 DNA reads TGTGCCAGCAGCTTAGGAAGGGGGGACACTGAAGCTTTCTTT. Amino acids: CASSLGRGDTEAFF.

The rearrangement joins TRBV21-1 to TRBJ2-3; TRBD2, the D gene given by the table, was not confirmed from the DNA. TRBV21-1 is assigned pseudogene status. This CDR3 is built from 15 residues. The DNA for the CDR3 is TGTGCCAGCAGCAAAGGCAACTACCACACAGATACGCAGTATTTT. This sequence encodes CASSKGNYHTDTQYF.

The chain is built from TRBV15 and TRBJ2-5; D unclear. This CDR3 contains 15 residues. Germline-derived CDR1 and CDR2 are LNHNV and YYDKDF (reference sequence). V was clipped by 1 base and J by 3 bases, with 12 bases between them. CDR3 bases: TGTGCCACCAGCAGAGTAAGAAGGACGGAAGAGACCCAGTACTTC. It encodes CATSRVRRTEETQYF.

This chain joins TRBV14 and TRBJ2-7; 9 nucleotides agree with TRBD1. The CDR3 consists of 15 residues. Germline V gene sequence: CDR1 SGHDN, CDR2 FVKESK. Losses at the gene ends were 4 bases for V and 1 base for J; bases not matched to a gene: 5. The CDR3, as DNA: TGTGCCAGCAGCCGGGGGACAGGGAGGTCCTACGAGCAGTACTTC. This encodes CASSRGTGRSYEQYF.

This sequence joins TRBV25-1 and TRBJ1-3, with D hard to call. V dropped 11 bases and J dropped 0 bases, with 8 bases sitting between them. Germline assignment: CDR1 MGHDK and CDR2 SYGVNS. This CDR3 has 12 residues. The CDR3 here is CASYSSGNTIYF. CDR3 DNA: TGTGCCTCTTACTCCTCTGGAAACACCATATATTTT.

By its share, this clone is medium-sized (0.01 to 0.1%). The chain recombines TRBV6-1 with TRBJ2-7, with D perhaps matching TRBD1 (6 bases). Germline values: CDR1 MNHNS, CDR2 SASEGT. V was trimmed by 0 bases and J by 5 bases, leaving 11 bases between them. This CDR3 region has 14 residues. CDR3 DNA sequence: TGTGCCAGCAGTGAAGCGTGGGGGCCCCACGAGCAGTACTTC. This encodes CASSEAWGPHEQYF.

The CDR3 sequence: CASTSLGVDTQYF. In nucleotides, the CDR3 is TGCGCCAGCACCTCCCTCGGGGTTGATACGCAGTATTTT. The chain uses TRBV5-1 and TRBJ2-3, with D perhaps matching TRBD2 (5 bases). Trimming shortened V by 6 bases and J by 6 bases, and 14 bases separated the two germline ends. Germline V lookup: CDR1 SGHRS, CDR2 YFSETQ. This CDR3 region has 13 residues.

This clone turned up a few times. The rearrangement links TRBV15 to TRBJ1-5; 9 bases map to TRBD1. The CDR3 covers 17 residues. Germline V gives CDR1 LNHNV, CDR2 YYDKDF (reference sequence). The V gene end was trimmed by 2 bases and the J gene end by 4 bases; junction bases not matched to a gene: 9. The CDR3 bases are TGTGCCACCAGCAGACCTGGGACAGGGATGCCTAATCAGCCCCAGCATTTT. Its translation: CATSRPGTGMPNQPQHF. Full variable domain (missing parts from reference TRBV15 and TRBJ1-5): DAMVIQNPRYQVTQFGKPVTLSCSQTLNHNVMYWYQQKSSQAPKLLFHYYDKDFNNEADTPDNFQSRRPNTSFCFLDIRSPGLGDTAMYLCATSRPGTGMPNQPQHFGDGTRLSIL.